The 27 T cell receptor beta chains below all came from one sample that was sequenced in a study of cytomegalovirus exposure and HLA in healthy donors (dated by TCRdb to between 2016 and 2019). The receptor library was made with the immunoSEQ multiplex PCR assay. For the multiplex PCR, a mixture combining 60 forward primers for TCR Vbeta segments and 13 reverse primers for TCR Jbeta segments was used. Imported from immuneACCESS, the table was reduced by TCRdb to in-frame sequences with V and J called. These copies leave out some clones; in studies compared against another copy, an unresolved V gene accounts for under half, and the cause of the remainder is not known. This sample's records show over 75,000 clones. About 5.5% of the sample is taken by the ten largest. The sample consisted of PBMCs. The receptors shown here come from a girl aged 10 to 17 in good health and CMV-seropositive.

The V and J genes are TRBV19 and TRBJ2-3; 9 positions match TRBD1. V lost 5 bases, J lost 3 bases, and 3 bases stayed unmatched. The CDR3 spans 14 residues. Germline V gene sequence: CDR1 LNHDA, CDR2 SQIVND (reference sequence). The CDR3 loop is CASSGTGLTDTQYF. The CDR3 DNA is TGTGCCAGTAGTGGGACAGGGCTTACAGATACGCAGTATTTT.

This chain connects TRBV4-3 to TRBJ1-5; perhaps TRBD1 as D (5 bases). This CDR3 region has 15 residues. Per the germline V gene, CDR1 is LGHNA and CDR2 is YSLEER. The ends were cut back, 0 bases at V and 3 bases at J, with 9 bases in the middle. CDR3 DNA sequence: TGCGCCAGCAGCCAAGATCTCAGGGTCAATCAGCCCCAGCATTTT. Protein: CASSQDLRVNQPQHF.

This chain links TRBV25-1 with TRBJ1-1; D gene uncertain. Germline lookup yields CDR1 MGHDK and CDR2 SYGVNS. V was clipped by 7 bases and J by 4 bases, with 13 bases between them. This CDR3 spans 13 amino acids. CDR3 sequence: CASTFGVGTEAFF. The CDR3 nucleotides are TGTGCCAGCACGTTCGGGGTCGGCACTGAAGCTTTCTTT.

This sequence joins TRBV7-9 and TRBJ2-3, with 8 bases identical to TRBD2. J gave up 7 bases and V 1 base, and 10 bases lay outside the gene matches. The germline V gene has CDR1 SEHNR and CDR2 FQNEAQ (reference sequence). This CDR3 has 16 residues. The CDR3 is CASSLVSGGPGYTQYF. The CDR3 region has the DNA TGTGCCAGCAGCTTAGTGAGCGGGGGCCCCGGGTATACGCAGTATTTT.

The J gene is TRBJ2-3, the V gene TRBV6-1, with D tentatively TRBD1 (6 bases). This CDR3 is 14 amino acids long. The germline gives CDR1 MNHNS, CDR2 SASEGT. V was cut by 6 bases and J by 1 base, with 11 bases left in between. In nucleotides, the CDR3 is TGTGCCAGCAGCTACAGGGAACGCACAGATACGCAGTATTTT. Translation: CASSYRERTDTQYF.

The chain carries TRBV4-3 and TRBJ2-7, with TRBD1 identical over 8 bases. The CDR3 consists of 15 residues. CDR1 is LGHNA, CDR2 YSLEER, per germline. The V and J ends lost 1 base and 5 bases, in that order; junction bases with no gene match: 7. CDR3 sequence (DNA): TGCGCCAGCAGCCAAGGTGTATGGACAGGGAACGAGCAGTACTTC. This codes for CASSQGVWTGNEQYF.

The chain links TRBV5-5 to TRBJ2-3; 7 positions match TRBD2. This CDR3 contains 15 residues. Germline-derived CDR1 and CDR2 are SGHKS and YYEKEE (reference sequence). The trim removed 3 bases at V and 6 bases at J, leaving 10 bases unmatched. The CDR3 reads CASSSLAGRGDTQYF. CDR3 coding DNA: TGTGCCAGCAGCTCCTTAGCGGGCCGGGGTGATACGCAGTATTTT.

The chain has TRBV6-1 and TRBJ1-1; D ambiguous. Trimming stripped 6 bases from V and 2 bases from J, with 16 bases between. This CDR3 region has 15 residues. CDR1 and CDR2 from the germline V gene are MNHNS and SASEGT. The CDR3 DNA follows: TGTGCCAGCAGCGTGGCGGCATTGACCAACACTGAAGCTTTCTTT. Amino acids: CASSVAALTNTEAFF.

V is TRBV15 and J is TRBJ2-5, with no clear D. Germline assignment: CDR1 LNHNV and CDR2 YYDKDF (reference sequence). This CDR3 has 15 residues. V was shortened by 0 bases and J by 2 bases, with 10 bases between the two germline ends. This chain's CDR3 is CATSRDFAYQETQYF. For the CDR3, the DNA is TGTGCCACCAGCAGAGATTTCGCCTATCAAGAGACCCAGTACTTC.

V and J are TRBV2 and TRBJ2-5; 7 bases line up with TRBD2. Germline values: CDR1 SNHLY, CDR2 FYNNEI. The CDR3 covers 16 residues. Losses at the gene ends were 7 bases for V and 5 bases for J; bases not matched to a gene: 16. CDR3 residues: CASTFNGGNILETQYF. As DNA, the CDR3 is TGTGCCAGCACGTTTAACGGGGGGAATATATTGGAGACCCAGTACTTC.

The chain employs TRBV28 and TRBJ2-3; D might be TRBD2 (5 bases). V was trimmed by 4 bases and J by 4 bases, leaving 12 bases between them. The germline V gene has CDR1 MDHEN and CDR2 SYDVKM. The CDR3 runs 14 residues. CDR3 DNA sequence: TGTGCCAGCAGTTCCGGCCCCGGGGCAGATACGCAGTATTTT. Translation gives CASSSGPGADTQYF.

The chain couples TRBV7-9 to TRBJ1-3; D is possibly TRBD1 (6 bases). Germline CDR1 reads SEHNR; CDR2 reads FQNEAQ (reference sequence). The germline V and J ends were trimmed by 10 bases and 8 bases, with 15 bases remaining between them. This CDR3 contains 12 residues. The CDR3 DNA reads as TGTGCCACCAGGACAGCCGGAGACACCATATATTTT. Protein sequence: CATRTAGDTIYF.

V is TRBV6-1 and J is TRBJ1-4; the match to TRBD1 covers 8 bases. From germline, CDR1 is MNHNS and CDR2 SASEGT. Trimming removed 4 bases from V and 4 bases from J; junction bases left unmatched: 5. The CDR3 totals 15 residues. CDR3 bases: TGTGCCAGCAGTGCGACAGGGGCCTATAATGAAAAACTGTTTTTT. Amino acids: CASSATGAYNEKLFF.

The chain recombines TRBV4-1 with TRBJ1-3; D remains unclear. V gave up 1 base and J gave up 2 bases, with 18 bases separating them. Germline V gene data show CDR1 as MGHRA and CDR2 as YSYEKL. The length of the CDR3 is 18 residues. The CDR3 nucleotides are TGCGCCAGCAGCCAAGGGCGGGCCGTAACTCTCCCTGGAAACACCATATATTTT. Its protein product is CASSQGRAVTLPGNTIYF.

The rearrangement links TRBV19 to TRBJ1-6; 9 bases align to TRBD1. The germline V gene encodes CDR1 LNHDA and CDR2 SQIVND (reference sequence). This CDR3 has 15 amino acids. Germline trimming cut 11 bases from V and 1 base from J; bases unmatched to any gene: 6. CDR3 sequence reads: CACPGTGSYNSPLHF. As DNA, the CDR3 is TGTGCCTGTCCTGGGACAGGGTCCTATAATTCACCCCTCCACTTT.

The CDR3 is CASSLGGSGELFF. CDR3 in DNA: TGTGCCAGCAGTTTAGGCGGGTCCGGGGAGCTGTTTTTT. This chain links TRBV27 with TRBJ2-2; TRBD2 is a possible D gene (5 bases). This CDR3 is built from 13 residues. The ends were cut back, 2 bases at V and 6 bases at J, with 7 bases in the middle. Germline V CDR1 and CDR2: MNHEY, SMNVEV (reference sequence).

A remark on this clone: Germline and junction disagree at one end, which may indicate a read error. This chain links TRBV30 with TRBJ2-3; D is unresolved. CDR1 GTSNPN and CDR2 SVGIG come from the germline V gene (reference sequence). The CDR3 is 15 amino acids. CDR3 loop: CAWIATGGYADKQYF. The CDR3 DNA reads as TGTGCCTGGATTGCGACCGGCGGATACGCAGATAAGCAGTATTTT.

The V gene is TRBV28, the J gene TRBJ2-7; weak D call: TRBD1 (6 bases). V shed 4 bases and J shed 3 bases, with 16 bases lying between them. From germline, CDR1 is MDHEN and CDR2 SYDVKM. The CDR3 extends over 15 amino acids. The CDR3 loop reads CASSSRERGIYEQYV. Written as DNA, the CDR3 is TGTGCCAGCAGTTCCCGGGAAAGGGGGATCTACGAGCAGTACGTC.

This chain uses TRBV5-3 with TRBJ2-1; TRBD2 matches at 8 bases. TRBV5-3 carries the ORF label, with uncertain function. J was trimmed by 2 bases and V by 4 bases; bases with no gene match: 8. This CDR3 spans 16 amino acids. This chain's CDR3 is CARSRTGGGTYNEQFF. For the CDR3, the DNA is TGTGCCAGAAGCCGAACCGGGGGGGGGACCTACAATGAGCAGTTCTTC.

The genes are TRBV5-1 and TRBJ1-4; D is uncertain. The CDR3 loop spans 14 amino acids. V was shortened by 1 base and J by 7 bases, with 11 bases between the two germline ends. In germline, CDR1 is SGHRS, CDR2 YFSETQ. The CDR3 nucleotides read TGCGCCAGCAGCTTGAATACCGGGGTTGAAAAACTGTTTTTT. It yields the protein CASSLNTGVEKLFF.

The CDR3 protein is CASSDVSPGGPHNEQFF. The DNA for the CDR3 is TGTGCCAGCAGTGACGTATCCCCGGGGGGTCCTCACAATGAGCAGTTCTTC. V and J are TRBV25-1 and TRBJ2-1; 7 bases fit TRBD2. CDR1 and CDR2 (germline): MGHDK, SYGVNS. There are 17 residues in the CDR3. V lost 3 bases and J lost 5; bases outside the gene matches: 13.

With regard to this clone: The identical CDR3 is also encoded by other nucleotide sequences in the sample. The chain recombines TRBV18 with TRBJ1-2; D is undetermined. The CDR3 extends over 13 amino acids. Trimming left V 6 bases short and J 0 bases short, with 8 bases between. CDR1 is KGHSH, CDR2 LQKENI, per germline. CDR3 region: CASSPDTNYGYTF. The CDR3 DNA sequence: TGTGCCAGCTCCCCCGACACTAACTATGGCTACACCTTC.

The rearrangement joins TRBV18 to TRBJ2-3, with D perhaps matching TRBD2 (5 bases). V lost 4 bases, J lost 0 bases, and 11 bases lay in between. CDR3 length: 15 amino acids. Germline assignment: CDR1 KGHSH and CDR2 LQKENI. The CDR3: CASSLISGSTDTQYF. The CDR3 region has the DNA TGTGCCAGCTCACTTATCAGCGGTAGCACAGATACGCAGTATTTT.

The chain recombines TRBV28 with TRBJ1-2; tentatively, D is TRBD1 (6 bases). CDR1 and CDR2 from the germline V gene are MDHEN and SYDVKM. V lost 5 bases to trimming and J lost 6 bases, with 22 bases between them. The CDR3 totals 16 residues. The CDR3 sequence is CASSATTGHRVDGYTF. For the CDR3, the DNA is TGTGCCAGCAGTGCCACTACAGGGCACCGAGTCGATGGCTACACCTTC.

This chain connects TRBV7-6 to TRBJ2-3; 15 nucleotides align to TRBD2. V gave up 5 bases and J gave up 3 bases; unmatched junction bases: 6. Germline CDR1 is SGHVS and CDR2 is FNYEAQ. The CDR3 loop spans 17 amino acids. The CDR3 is CASSPGLAGGQTDTQYF. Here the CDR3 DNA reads TGTGCCAGCAGCCCGGGACTAGCGGGGGGCCAAACAGATACGCAGTATTTT.

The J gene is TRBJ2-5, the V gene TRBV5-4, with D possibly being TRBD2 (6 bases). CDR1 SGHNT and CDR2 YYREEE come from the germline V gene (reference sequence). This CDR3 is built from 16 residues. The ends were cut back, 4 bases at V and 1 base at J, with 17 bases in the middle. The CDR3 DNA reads TGTGCCAGCAGCCGTTCTACTGAGCGGGTCCAAGAGACCCAGTACTTC. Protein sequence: CASSRSTERVQETQYF.

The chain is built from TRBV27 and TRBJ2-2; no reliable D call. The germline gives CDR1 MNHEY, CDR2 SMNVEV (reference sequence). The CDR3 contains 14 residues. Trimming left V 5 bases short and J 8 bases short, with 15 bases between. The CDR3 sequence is CASSRQTGGGELFF. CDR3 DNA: TGTGCCAGCAGTCGCCAGACGGGTGGGGGGGAGCTGTTTTTT.